Below are 22 T cell receptor beta chains sequenced from a single sample in a study of T cell responses to AZD1222 COVID-19 vaccine. TCRdb's copy holds only in-frame clones and misses some; the assay was immunoSEQ multiplex PCR. The data contain some 120,000 clones, about 92% of them singletons. The sample here was peripheral blood, taken on day 0 of AZD1222 vaccination. The receptors derive from an adult in good health.

This chain joins TRBV10-1 and TRBJ2-7; D may be TRBD1 (5 bases). Trimming cost V 6 bases and J 3 bases, with 9 bases left between them. The CDR3 is 12 amino acids. In germline, CDR1 is WNHNN, CDR2 SYGVQD (reference sequence). This chain's CDR3 is CASSKGDYEQYF. The CDR3 nucleotides read TGCGCCAGCAGCAAAGGGGACTACGAGCAGTACTTC.

This clone was observed a single time. This chain uses TRBV19 with TRBJ1-5; 8 bases are a match to TRBD1. The trim removed 4 bases at V and 6 bases at J, leaving 5 bases unmatched. CDR1 and CDR2 (germline): LNHDA, SQIVND (reference sequence). The CDR3 totals 14 residues. CDR3: CASSTTGGSQPQHF. DNA for the CDR3: TGTGCCAGTAGTACAACAGGGGGTAGTCAGCCCCAGCATTTT.

The chain uses TRBV7-9 and TRBJ2-5; TRBD2 matches at 12 bases. CDR1 and CDR2 from the germline V gene are SEHNR and FQNEAQ (reference sequence). The V segment lost 5 bases and the J segment 4 bases; nucleotides outside the gene matches: 2. CDR3 length equals 14 residues. The CDR3 loop is CASSPGLAGETQYF. Here the CDR3 DNA reads TGTGCCAGCAGCCCGGGACTAGCGGGAGAGACCCAGTACTTC.

The rearrangement uses TRBV5-1 and TRBJ2-7; 8 positions match TRBD1. Trimming cost V 4 bases and J 0 bases; bases outside gene matches: 3. The CDR3 is 14 amino acids. CDR1 is SGHRS and CDR2 is YFSETQ in the germline V gene. The CDR3 sequence is CASSTDRASYEQYF. The CDR3 bases are TGCGCCAGCAGCACGGACAGGGCCTCCTACGAGCAGTACTTC.

A few counts support this clone. The rearrangement uses TRBV24-1 and TRBJ1-2; a weak D match, TRBD1 (6 bases). Trimming cost V 3 bases and J 6 bases, with 13 bases left between them. CDR3 size: 14 residues. CDR1 and CDR2 (germline): KGHDR, SFDVKD. DNA for the CDR3: TGTGCCACCAGTGATCCTACAGGGATTCATGGCTACACCTTC. It specifies CATSDPTGIHGYTF.

This clone occurred once. This chain connects TRBV7-6 to TRBJ1-1; 9 nucleotides match TRBD1. The CDR3 runs 19 residues. Germline assignment: CDR1 SGHVS and CDR2 FNYEAQ. Trimming took 5 bases from V and 0 from J; bases not matched to a gene: 16. The CDR3 region is CASSPQTGGIMTMNTEAFF. As DNA, the CDR3 is TGTGCCAGCAGCCCCCAGACAGGGGGGATAATGACAATGAACACTGAAGCTTTCTTT.

The chain carries TRBV6-5 and TRBJ2-7; possibly TRBD1 for D (6 bases). V lost 6 bases and J 4 bases, leaving 13 bases between the germline ends. The germline CDR1 and CDR2 sequences are MNHEY and SVGAGI. The CDR3 contains 13 residues. The CDR3 is CASRSGTSYEQYF. The CDR3 coding sequence is TGTGCCAGCAGATCCGGGACATCTTACGAGCAGTACTTC.

This clone appeared once. CDR3 residues: CASSFRDRVLSYTGELFF. The CDR3 nucleotides read TGTGCCAGCAGCTTCCGGGACAGGGTTTTGTCATACACCGGGGAGCTGTTTTTT. This chain links TRBV11-3 with TRBJ2-2; 9 nucleotides align to TRBD1. V lost 3 bases and J lost 3; bases outside the gene matches: 11. This CDR3 has 18 amino acids. Germline V gene sequence: CDR1 SGHNT, CDR2 YENEEA.

The chain joins TRBV23-1 to TRBJ1-2; D is unresolved. TRBV23-1 is an ORF for which the function is uncertain. CDR3 size: 17 residues. V was pared by 1 base and J by 1 base, with 16 bases between. CDR3 bases: TGCGCCAGCAGTCAATTGGCCCCCGGTGCCAATAACTATGGCTACACCTTC. Residues: CASSQLAPGANNYGYTF.

The V and J genes are TRBV9 and TRBJ1-4; D gene ambiguous. The CDR3 is made up of 13 amino acids. CDR1 is SGDLS and CDR2 is YYNGEE in the germline V gene. Trimming shortened V by 0 bases and J by 4 bases, and 4 bases separated the two germline ends. This CDR3 is CASSVDGNEKLFF. Here the CDR3 DNA reads TGTGCCAGCAGCGTAGACGGTAATGAAAAACTGTTTTTT.

The chain joins TRBV7-8 to TRBJ1-2, with 9 nucleotides matching TRBD1. The germline CDR1 and CDR2 sequences are SGHVS and FQNEAQ. This CDR3 spans 14 amino acids. With V trimmed by 5 bases and J by 5 bases, 6 bases remained unmatched. The CDR3 nucleotides read TGTGCCAGCAGCCCCATCGGGACAGGGTATGGCTACACCTTC. Translation gives CASSPIGTGYGYTF.

The chain has TRBV5-1 and TRBJ1-6; maybe TRBD1 (5 bases). The ends were cut back, 1 base at V and 2 bases at J, with 10 bases in the middle. Germline loops: CDR1 SGHRS, CDR2 YFSETQ. This CDR3 spans 16 amino acids. The CDR3 coding sequence is TGCGCCAGCAGCTTGTCAGGGAAGCCCTATAATTCACCCCTCCACTTT. This encodes CASSLSGKPYNSPLHF.

The V call is TRBV6-5, the J call TRBJ1-1; D is possibly TRBD1 (5 bases). This CDR3 spans 13 amino acids. The ends were cut back, 7 bases at V and 3 bases at J, with 12 bases in the middle. Germline CDR1 and CDR2: MNHEY and SVGAGI. Here the CDR3 DNA reads TGTGCCAGCAATCAGAGGGGAGACACTGAAGCTTTCTTT. Its protein is CASNQRGDTEAFF.

Concerning this clone: At the DNA level, this CDR3 is encoded by other sequences in the same sample as well. The rearrangement uses TRBV28 and TRBJ2-7; D might be TRBD1 (6 bases). The germline V gene has CDR1 MDHEN and CDR2 SYDVKM. V lost 4 bases, J lost 3 bases, and 13 bases lay in between. The CDR3 is 14 residues long. CDR3 sequence: CASSSGARGYEQYF. In nucleotides, the CDR3 is TGTGCCAGCAGTTCAGGGGCCAGGGGCTACGAGCAGTACTTC.

The V and J genes are TRBV6-5 and TRBJ2-7; possibly TRBD1 for D (6 bases). Germline CDR1 is MNHEY and CDR2 is SVGAGI. Trimming shortened V by 9 bases and J by 0 bases, and 18 bases separated the two germline ends. The CDR3 length is 15 residues. The CDR3 loop reads CASSPGQPSSYEQYF. The CDR3 DNA follows: TGTGCCAGTTCTCCGGGACAACCGAGCTCCTACGAGCAGTACTTC.

The rearrangement joins TRBV6-5 to TRBJ2-2, with 9 bases fitting TRBD1. V shed 9 bases, J shed 5 bases, and the junction held 4 bases outside the gene matches. This CDR3 is 13 amino acids long. Germline V gives CDR1 MNHEY, CDR2 SVGAGI. The CDR3 is CASGTGWTGELFF. Here the CDR3 DNA reads TGTGCCAGTGGGACAGGGTGGACCGGGGAGCTGTTTTTT.

The chain combines TRBV6-5 with TRBJ2-5, with a tentative D call TRBD1 (6 bases). The CDR3 totals 15 residues. CDR1 and CDR2 from the germline V gene are MNHEY and SVGAGI. V lost 4 bases, J lost 4 bases, and 16 bases lay in between. CDR3 residues: CASSFVPQGRETQYF. In DNA form, the CDR3 reads TGTGCCAGCAGTTTCGTTCCCCAGGGGCGAGAGACCCAGTACTTC.

V usage is TRBV3-1 (or the pseudogene TRBV3-2) and J usage is TRBJ1-1, with a weak D call TRBD1 (5 bases). Germline lookup yields CDR1 LGHDT and CDR2 YNNKEL (reference sequence). V shed 5 bases and J shed 3 bases, with 13 bases lying between them. The CDR3 has 14 residues. The CDR3, as DNA: TGTGCCAGCAGCAGGGGTTTTAGGGACACTGAAGCTTTCTTT. It yields the protein CASSRGFRDTEAFF.

The V and J genes are TRBV10-3 and TRBJ1-1; D may be TRBD1 (5 bases). Germline V gene data show CDR1 as ENHRY and CDR2 as SYGVKD. The V end was cut by 4 bases, the J end by 0 bases, with 6 bases between. The CDR3 is 13 residues long. Here the CDR3 reads CAISGQMNTEAFF. CDR3 in DNA: TGTGCCATCAGTGGACAGATGAACACTGAAGCTTTCTTT.

The J gene is TRBJ2-7, the V gene TRBV4-2; D is ambiguous. The CDR3 consists of 12 residues. Looked up from germline, CDR1 is LGHNA and CDR2 is YNFKEQ. V gave up 1 base and J gave up 3 bases, with 4 bases separating them. CDR3 protein: CASSQAHYEQYF. In DNA, the CDR3 is TGTGCCAGCAGCCAAGCCCACTACGAGCAGTACTTC.

The chain joins TRBV5-6 to TRBJ1-1; TRBD1 aligns across 7 bases. This CDR3 has 14 residues. V lost 3 bases, J lost 6 bases, and 8 bases stayed unmatched. CDR1 SGHDT and CDR2 YYEEEE come from the germline V gene. The CDR3: CASSSHGTASEAFF. The CDR3 DNA sequence: TGTGCCAGCAGCTCGCACGGGACAGCGTCTGAAGCTTTCTTT.

The chain combines TRBV5-4 with TRBJ1-2; D possibly corresponds to TRBD1 (6 bases). The CDR3 covers 13 residues. Germline assignment: CDR1 SGHNT and CDR2 YYREEE (reference sequence). V lost 4 bases, J lost 4 bases, and 11 bases lay in between. CDR3 in DNA: TGTGCCAGCAGCCCAGGGACACCCTATGGCTACACCTTC. Its protein product is CASSPGTPYGYTF.